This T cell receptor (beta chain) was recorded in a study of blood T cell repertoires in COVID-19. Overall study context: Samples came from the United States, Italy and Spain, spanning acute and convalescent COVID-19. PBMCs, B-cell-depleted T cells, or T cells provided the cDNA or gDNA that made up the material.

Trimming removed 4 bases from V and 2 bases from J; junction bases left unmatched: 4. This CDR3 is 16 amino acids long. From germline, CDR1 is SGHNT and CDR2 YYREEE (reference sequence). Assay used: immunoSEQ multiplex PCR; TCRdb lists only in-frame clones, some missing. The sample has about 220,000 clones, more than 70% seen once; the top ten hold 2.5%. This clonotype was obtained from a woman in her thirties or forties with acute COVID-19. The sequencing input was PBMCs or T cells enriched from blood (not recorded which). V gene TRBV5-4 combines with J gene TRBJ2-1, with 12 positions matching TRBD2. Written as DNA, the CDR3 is TGTGCCAGCAGCCAACTAGCGGGGGGCCCCTACAATGAGCAGTTCTTC. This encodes CASSQLAGGPYNEQFF.